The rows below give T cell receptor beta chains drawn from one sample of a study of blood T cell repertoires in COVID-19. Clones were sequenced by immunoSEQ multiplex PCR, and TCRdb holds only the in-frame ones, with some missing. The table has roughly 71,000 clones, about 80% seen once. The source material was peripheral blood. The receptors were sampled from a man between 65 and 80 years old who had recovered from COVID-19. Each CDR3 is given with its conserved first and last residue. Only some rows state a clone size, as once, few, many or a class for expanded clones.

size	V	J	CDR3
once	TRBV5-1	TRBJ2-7	CASSPASGSSHEQYF
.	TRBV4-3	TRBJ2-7	CASSQVAGSEQYF
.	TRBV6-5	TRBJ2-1	CASTRPGLEYNEQFF
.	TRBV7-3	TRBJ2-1	CASSSQVTGGPYNEQFF
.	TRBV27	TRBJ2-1	CASRGLAGGENEQFF
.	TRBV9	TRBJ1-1	CASSPRGLGTEAFF
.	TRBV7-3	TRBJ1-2	CASSSTGGLDGYTF
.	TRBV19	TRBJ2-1	CASSIAASSQGEQFF
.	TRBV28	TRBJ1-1	CASSYQQGADTEAFF
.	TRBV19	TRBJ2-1	CASSIPGTYNEQFF
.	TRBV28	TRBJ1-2	CASSWTGGGYGYTF
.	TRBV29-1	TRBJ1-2	CSAAGTGGFAHTF
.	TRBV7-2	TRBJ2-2	CANRPGGNTGELFF
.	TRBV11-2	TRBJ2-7	CASSLERSSYEQYF
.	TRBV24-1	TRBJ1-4	CATSDGGFSEKLFF
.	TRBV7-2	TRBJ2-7	CASSLARDSYEQYF
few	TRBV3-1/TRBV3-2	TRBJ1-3	CASSQGAGPGNTIYF
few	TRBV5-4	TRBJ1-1	CASSLALTGDSVFAEAFF
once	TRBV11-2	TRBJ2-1	CASSLPGLAGFRQFF
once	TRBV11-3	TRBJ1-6	CASSLYHYPDSPLHF
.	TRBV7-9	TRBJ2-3	CASSLEEGQLISTDTQYF
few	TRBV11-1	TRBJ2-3	CASSSSGEVDTQYF
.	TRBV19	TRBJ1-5	CASSVQGDQPQHF
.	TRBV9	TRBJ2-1	CASSGGGVSSYNEQFF
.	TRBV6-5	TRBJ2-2	CASRSSGSPGELFF
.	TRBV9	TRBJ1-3	CASSVRGGESGNTIYF
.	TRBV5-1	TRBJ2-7	CASSPGTEPYEQYF
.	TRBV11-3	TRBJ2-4	CASSASGVLAKNIQYF
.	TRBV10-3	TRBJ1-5	CAISAGTGGQGGNQPQHF
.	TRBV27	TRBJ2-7	CASSSGQGGSEQYF
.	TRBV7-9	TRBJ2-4	CASSRQGAPKNIQYF
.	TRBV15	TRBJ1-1	CATSIGQAINTEAFF
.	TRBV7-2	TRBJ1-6	CASSWRQLRNSPLHF
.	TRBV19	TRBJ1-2	CASTRSGGLGYGYTF
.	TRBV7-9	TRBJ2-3	CAEKGLVSTDTQYF
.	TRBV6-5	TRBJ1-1	CASLPGGRNTEAFF
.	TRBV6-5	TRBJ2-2	CASSLDTGELFF
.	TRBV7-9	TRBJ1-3	CASSLDYEGLAYF
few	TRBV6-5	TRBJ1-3	CASQESFGNTIYF
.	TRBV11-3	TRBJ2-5	CATGQGQETQYF
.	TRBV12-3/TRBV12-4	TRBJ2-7	CASSLGYLQEQYF
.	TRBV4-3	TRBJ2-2	CASSQRQGPNTGELFF
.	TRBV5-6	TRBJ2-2	CASSLQGFDGELFF
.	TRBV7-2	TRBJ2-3	CASSSYPQGVDTDTQYF
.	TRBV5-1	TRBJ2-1	CASSLKGLALNSYNEQFF
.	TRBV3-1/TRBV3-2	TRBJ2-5	CASSPGLAGGLETQYF
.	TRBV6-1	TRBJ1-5	CASSEARTDQPQHF
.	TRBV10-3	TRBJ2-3	CAISELGGSTDTQYF
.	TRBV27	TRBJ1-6	CASSSRDKYSPLHF
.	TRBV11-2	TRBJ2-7	CASSREGVSYEQYF